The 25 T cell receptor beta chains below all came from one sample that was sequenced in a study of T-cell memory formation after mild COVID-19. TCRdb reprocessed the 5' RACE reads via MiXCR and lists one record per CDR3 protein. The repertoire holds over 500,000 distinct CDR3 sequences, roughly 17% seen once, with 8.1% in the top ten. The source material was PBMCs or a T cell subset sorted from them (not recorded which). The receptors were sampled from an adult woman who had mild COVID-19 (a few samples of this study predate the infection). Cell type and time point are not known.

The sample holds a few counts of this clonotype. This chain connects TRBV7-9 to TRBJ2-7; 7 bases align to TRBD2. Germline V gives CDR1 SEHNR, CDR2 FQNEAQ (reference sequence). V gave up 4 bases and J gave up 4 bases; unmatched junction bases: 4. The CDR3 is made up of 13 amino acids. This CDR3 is CASSSSGGYEQYF. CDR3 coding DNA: TGTGCCAGCAGCTCCTCCGGGGGGTACGAGCAGTACTTC.

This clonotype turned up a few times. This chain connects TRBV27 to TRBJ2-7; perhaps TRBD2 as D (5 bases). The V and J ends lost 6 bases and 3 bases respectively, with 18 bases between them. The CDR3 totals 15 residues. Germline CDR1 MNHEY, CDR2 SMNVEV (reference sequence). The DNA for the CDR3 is TGTGCCAGCAGCCTGGGAGAGGGCGGTAACTACGAGCAGTACTTC. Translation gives CASSLGEGGNYEQYF.

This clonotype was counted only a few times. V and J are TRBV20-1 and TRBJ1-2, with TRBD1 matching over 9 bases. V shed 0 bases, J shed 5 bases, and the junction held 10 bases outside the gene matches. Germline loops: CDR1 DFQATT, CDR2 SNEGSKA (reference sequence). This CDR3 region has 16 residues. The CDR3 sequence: CSARDSGQGDWYGYTF. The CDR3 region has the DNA TGCAGTGCTAGAGACTCGGGACAGGGAGATTGGTATGGCTACACCTTC.

In DNA form, the CDR3 reads TGTGCCAGCAGTGAAGCTGGGGGAGGCACTGAAGCTTTCTTT. It specifies CASSEAGGGTEAFF. V is TRBV6-1 and J is TRBJ1-1; the D gene is possibly TRBD1 (5 bases). V lost 0 bases, J lost 4 bases, and 9 bases lay in between. The germline gives CDR1 MNHNS, CDR2 SASEGT. This CDR3 comprises 14 residues.

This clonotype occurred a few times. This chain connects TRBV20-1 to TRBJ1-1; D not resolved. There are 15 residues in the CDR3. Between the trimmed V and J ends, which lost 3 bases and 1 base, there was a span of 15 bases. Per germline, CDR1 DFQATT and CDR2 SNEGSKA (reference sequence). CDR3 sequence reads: CSARSLRGGNTEAFF. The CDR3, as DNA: TGCAGTGCTAGGTCTCTCCGCGGCGGGAACACTGAAGCTTTCTTT.

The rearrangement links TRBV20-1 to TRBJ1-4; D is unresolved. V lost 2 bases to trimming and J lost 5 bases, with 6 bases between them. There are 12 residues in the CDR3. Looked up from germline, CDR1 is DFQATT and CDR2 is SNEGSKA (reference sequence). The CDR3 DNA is TGCAGTGCTAGATCTGGAAATGAAAAACTGTTTTTT. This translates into CSARSGNEKLFF.

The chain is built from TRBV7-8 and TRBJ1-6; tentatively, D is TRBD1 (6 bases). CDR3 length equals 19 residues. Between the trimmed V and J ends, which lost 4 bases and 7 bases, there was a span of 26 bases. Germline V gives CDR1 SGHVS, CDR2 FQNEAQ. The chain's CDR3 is CASSSLSSGTRRGNSPLHF. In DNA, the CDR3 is TGTGCCAGCAGCTCCCTCTCCTCCGGGACACGGAGAGGGAATTCACCCCTCCACTTT.

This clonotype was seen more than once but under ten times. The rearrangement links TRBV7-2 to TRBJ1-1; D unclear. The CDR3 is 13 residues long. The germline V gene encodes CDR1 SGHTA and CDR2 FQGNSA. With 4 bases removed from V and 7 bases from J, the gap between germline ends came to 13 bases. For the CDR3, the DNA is TGTGCCAGCAGCTCCTGGACGGGATATGAAGCTTTCTTT. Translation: CASSSWTGYEAFF.

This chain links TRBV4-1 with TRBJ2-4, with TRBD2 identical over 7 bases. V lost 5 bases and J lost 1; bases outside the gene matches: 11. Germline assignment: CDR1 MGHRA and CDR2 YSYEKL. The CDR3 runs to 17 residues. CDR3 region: CASSSPAGVWAKNIQYF. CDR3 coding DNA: TGCGCCAGCAGCTCCCCCGCGGGGGTTTGGGCCAAAAACATTCAGTACTTC.

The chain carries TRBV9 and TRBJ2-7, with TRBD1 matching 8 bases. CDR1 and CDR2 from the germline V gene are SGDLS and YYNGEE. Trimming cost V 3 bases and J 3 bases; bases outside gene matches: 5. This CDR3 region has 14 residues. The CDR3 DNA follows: TGTGCCAGCAGCGCGGGACAGGAGAACTACGAGCAGTACTTC. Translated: CASSAGQENYEQYF.

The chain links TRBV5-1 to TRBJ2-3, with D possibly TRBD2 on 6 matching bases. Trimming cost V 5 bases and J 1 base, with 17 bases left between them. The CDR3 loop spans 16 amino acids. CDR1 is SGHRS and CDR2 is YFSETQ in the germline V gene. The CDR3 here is CASRDYSVSGTDTQYF. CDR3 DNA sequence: TGCGCCAGCAGGGACTACTCTGTTTCCGGCACAGATACGCAGTATTTT.

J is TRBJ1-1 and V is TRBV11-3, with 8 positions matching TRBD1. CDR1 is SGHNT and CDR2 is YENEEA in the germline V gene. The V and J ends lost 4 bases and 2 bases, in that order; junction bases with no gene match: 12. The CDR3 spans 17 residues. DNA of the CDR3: TGTGCCAGCAGCTCCACTACGACAGGGGTATTTAACACTGAAGCTTTCTTT. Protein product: CASSSTTTGVFNTEAFF.

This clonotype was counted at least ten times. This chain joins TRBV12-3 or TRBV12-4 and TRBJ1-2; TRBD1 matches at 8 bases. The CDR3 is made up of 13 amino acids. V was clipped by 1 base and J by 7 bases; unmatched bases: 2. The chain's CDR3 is CASSLGRGLGYTF. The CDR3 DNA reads TGTGCCAGCAGTTTAGGCAGGGGGCTTGGCTACACCTTC.

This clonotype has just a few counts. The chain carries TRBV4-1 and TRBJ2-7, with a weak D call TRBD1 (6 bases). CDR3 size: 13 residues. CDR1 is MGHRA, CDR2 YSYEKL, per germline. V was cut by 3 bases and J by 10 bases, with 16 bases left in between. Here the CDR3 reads CASSQSTGMVQYF. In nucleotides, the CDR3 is TGCGCCAGCAGCCAGTCCACAGGGATGGTTCAGTACTTC.

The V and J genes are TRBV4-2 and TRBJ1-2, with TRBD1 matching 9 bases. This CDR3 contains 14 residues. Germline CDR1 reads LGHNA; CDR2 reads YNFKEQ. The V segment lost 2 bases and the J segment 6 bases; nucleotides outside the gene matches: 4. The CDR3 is CASSQSTGGNGYTF. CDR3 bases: TGTGCCAGCAGCCAATCGACAGGGGGGAATGGCTACACCTTC.

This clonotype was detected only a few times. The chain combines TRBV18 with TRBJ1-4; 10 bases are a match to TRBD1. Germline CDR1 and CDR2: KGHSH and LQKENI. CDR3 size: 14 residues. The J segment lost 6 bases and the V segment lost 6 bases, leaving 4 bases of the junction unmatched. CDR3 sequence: CASSPGTGDEKLFF. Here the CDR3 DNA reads TGTGCCAGCTCCCCCGGGACAGGGGATGAAAAACTGTTTTTT.

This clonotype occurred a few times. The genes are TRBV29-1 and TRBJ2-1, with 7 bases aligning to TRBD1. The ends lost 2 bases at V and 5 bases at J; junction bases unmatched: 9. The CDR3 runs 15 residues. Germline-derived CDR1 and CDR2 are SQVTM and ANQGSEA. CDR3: CSVEPRGQLDNEQFF. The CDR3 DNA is TGCAGCGTTGAACCTCGGGGACAGCTTGACAATGAGCAGTTCTTC.

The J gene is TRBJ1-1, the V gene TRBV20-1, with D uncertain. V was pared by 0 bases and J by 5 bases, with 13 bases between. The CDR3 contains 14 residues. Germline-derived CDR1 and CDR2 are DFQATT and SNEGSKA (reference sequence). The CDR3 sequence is CSAREAARGTEAFF. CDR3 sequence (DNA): TGCAGTGCTAGAGAGGCGGCGCGGGGAACTGAAGCTTTCTTT.

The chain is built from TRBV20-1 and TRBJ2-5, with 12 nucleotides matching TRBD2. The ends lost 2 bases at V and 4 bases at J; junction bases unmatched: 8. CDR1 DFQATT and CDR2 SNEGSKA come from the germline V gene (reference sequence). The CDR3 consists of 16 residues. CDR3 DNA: TGCAGTGCTAGAAGGCTAGCGGGAGGGTGGGCAGAGACCCAGTACTTC. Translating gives CSARRLAGGWAETQYF.

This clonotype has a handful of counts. For the CDR3, the DNA is TGTGCCAGCAGCGGACAGGGGGGGAACAATCAGCCCCAGCATTTT. Protein sequence: CASSGQGGNNQPQHF. This chain links TRBV7-2 with TRBJ1-5; 10 positions agree with TRBD1. The CDR3 runs to 15 residues. CDR1 and CDR2 (germline): SGHTA, FQGNSA. With V trimmed by 5 bases and J by 3 bases, 4 bases remained unmatched.

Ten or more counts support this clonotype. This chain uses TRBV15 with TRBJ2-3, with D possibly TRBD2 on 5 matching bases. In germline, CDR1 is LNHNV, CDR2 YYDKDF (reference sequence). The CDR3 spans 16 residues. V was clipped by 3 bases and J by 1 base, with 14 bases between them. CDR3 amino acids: CATSRALSAGTDTQYF. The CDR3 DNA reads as TGTGCCACCAGCAGGGCCCTTAGCGCGGGCACAGATACGCAGTATTTT.

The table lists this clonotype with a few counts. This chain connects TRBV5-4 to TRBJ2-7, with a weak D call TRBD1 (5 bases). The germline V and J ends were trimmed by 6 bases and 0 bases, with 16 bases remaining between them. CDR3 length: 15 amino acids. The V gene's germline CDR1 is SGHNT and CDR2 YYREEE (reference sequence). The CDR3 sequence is CASTFGAGLSYEQYF. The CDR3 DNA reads TGTGCCAGCACCTTTGGGGCAGGCCTCTCCTACGAGCAGTACTTC. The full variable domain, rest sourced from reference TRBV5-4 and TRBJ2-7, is ETGVTQSPTHLIKTRGQQVTLRCSSQSGHNTVSWYQQALGQGPQFIFQYYREEENGRGNFPPRFSGLQFPNYSSELNVNALELDDSALYLCASTFGAGLSYEQYFGPGTRLTVT.

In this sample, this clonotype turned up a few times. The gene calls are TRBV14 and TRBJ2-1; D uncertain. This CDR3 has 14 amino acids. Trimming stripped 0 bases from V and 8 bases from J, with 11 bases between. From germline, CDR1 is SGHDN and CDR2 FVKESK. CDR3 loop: CASSQDLLLDEQFF. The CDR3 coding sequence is TGTGCCAGCAGCCAAGATCTACTGTTGGATGAGCAGTTCTTC.

CDR3 amino acids: CATGGGGANTGELFF. In DNA form, the CDR3 reads TGTGCCACCGGCGGCGGGGGGGCTAACACCGGGGAGCTGTTTTTT. V usage is TRBV24-1 and J usage is TRBJ2-2, with 9 bases identical to TRBD2. Germline assignment: CDR1 KGHDR and CDR2 SFDVKD. The CDR3 contains 15 residues. Unmatched junction bases numbered 6, after V lost 9 bases and J lost 2 bases.

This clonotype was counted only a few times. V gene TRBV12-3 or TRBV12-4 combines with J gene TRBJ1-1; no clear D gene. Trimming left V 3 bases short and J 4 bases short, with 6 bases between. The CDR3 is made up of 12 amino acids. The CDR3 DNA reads TGTGCCAGCAGTTTCAGCTTCACTGAAGCTTTCTTT. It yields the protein CASSFSFTEAFF.